A selection of T cell receptor beta chains follows, all from one sample in a study of response to subunit inactivated influenza vaccine. Each CDR3 protein is one row after TCRdb ran MiXCR on the RT-PCR reads. The sample carries about 800,000 distinct CDR3 sequences, roughly 20% recorded once. Here the sequenced sample was PBMCs from blood, taken 5 to 6 days after vaccination. Receptor source: a man in his fifties who received an inactivated influenza vaccine. CDR3s include the opening cysteine and the closing phenylalanine or tryptophan. The D gene is left open where the match is weak. Some rows have no size entry. The others give once, few or many, or a class for an expanded clone.

J gene | clone size | D gene | V gene | CDR3 protein | CDR3 DNA
TRBJ2-4 | NA | NA | TRBV10-2 | CASSGSSGKNIQYF | TGCGCCAGCAGTGGGTCGTCGGGCAAAAACATTCAGTACTTC
TRBJ2-5 | NA | NA | TRBV6-2/TRBV6-3 | CASSYPQRAGETQYF | TGTGCCAGCAGTTACCCCCAGCGGGCAGGAGAGACCCAGTACTTC
TRBJ1-1 | few | NA | TRBV20-1 | CSARDISGTNTEAFF | TGCAGTGCTAGAGATATATCAGGGACGAACACTGAAGCTTTCTTT
TRBJ2-7 | NA | NA | TRBV6-2/TRBV6-3 | CASRVGSSEQYF | TGTGCCAGCAGGGTCGGGAGCTCCGAGCAGTACTTC
TRBJ1-1 | few | NA | TRBV10-3 | CAISGHSPEAFF | TGTGCCATCAGTGGCCACTCCCCAGAAGCTTTCTTT
TRBJ2-7 | NA | NA | TRBV6-2/TRBV6-3 | CASSYSMGRFSYEQYF | TGTGCCAGCAGTTACTCGATGGGGCGGTTCTCCTACGAGCAGTACTTC
TRBJ2-3 | few | NA | TRBV18 | CASSLGLSPGDTQYF | TGTGCCAGCTCACTAGGGTTGAGCCCGGGAGATACGCAGTATTTT
TRBJ2-2 | few | TRBD2 | TRBV4-1 | CASSLMGREGRIGELFF | TGCGCCAGCAGCCTTATGGGGCGGGAGGGCCGTATCGGGGAGCTGTTTTTT
TRBJ2-1 | few | TRBD2 | TRBV5-1 | CASSLGQGRGGNEQFF | TGCGCCAGCAGCTTGGGTCAGGGCCGCGGGGGCAATGAGCAGTTCTTC
TRBJ1-5 | few | NA | TRBV5-1 | CASSTGTEGQPQHF | TGCGCCAGCAGCACCGGGACGGAGGGTCAGCCCCAGCATTTT
TRBJ2-5 | NA | TRBD2 | TRBV5-6 | CASSWGTSGGRPTYF | TGTGCCAGCAGCTGGGGGACTAGCGGGGGGCGCCCCACGTACTTC
TRBJ2-3 | NA | NA | TRBV20-1 | CSARGNQLGATNTQYF | TGCAGTGCTAGAGGAAACCAACTAGGGGCAACAAATACGCAGTATTTT
TRBJ2-7 | NA | NA | TRBV7-9 | CASSSWTHIYEQYF | TGTGCCAGCAGCTCCTGGACACATATCTACGAGCAGTACTTC
TRBJ1-1 | NA | NA | TRBV28 | CASSSPSTEAFF | TGTGCCAGCAGTTCCCCTAGTACTGAAGCTTTCTTT
TRBJ2-1 | NA | NA | TRBV4-2 | CASSQGYLQNEQFF | TGTGCCAGCAGCCAGGGCTACTTACAGAATGAGCAGTTCTTC
TRBJ2-7 | NA | NA | TRBV10-3 | CAIKIGTDFGGEQYF | TGTGCCATCAAGATAGGGACGGACTTTGGGGGCGAGCAGTACTTC
TRBJ2-1 | many | TRBD1 | TRBV7-8 | CASSTPPGQGAYNEQFF | TGTGCCAGCAGCACTCCACCGGGACAGGGGGCCTACAATGAGCAGTTCTTC
TRBJ2-7 | many | NA | TRBV20-1 | CGSGTGAYEQYF | TGCGGGTCCGGGACGGGAGCCTACGAGCAGTACTTC
TRBJ2-3 | NA | NA | TRBV6-4 | CALSLAPQKGGTDTQYF | TGTGCCCTCAGTTTAGCTCCTCAAAAGGGTGGAACAGATACGCAGTATTTT
TRBJ2-1 | NA | NA | TRBV14 | CASSQVLGSYNEQFF | TGTGCCAGCAGCCAAGTCCTAGGTTCCTACAATGAGCAGTTCTTC
TRBJ2-1 | few | TRBD2 | TRBV7-2 | CASSRRPGLGTYNEQFF | TGTGCCAGCAGCCGCCGGCCGGGACTAGGAACCTACAATGAGCAGTTCTTC
TRBJ2-1 | once | TRBD1 | TRBV28 | CASFQRQGNNEQFF | TGTGCCAGCTTCCAGCGACAGGGGAACAATGAGCAGTTCTTC
TRBJ2-7 | NA | TRBD2 | TRBV28 | CASSPDSGTTPREQYF | TGTGCCAGCAGCCCCGACTCCGGGACTACCCCCCGCGAGCAGTACTTC
TRBJ2-2 | many | NA | TRBV12-3/TRBV12-4 | CASTPSGYTGELFF | TGTGCCAGCACCCCTTCAGGGTACACCGGGGAGCTGTTTTTT
TRBJ1-5 | few | NA | TRBV5-5 | CASSWGENQPQHF | TGTGCCAGCAGCTGGGGGGAGAATCAGCCCCAGCATTTT
TRBJ2-1 | NA | NA | TRBV6-1 | CASSLGWALYNEQFF | TGTGCCAGCAGCCTTGGGTGGGCCCTCTACAATGAGCAGTTCTTC